Listed below are T cell receptor beta chains from one sample, sequenced in a study of blood T cells in healthy people across ages. TCRdb ran MiXCR on the 5' RACE reads and lists one entry per CDR3 protein. The sample carries fewer than 1,000,000 distinct CDR3 sequences, roughly 44% recorded once. Sequenced sample: blood. These receptors originate from a man aged 55-75 years in good health. Both conserved end residues are part of each CDR3.

v_gene	j_gene	CDR3aa
TRBV4-3	TRBJ2-3	CASSGLVLAGADTQYF
TRBV6-5	TRBJ1-6	CASSRGQLLNSPLHF
TRBV7-2	TRBJ2-7	CASSPQWTGPGEQYF
TRBV19	TRBJ1-5	CASSIVSMGQPQHF
TRBV18	TRBJ1-5	CASSPPGPRGNQPQHF
TRBV29-1	TRBJ2-1	CSLWGQEGNEQFF
TRBV5-1	TRBJ1-2	CASNPSEGRRSYGYTF
TRBV2	TRBJ2-3	CASSDTTGDFSDTQYF
TRBV7-2	TRBJ2-1	CASSLNRGLLGNEQFF
TRBV12-5	TRBJ2-1	CASGFSGTSFNEQFF
TRBV15	TRBJ2-5	CATSSTAKTPKTQYF
TRBV29-1	TRBJ2-5	CSAVGQGRQYF
TRBV20-1	TRBJ2-3	CSASELGRSTDTQYF
TRBV18	TRBJ2-3	CASSPPGGASTDTQYF
TRBV10-1	TRBJ2-7	CASIDTYEQYF
TRBV6-5	TRBJ1-6	CASRTPPTGRSPLHF
TRBV5-6	TRBJ1-1	CASSLIVDRGKVNTEAFF
TRBV6-5	TRBJ2-7	CASSRVPGQEIYEQYF
TRBV7-2	TRBJ2-6	CASSLLGGLNGGANVLTF
TRBV9	TRBJ2-3	CASSPASGGYTDTQYF
TRBV27	TRBJ1-5	CASSSRLNRVQPQHF
TRBV20-1	TRBJ2-5	CSARVRGAGEQYF
TRBV4-3	TRBJ1-3	CASSQDPGHRANTIYF
TRBV6-2/TRBV6-3	TRBJ2-7	CASMVRGDSFYEQYF
TRBV14	TRBJ1-2	CASSYQGGGYGYTF
TRBV20-1	TRBJ2-7	CSARLAGGPNEQYF
TRBV3-1	TRBJ2-5	CASSSRGEFQETQYF
TRBV5-1	TRBJ2-7	CASSLEPESYEQYF
TRBV27	TRBJ1-4	CASSLRGEKLFF
TRBV28	TRBJ1-2	CASRTGDGGYTF
TRBV6-5	TRBJ1-2	CASSPPGTGSGYTF
TRBV7-9	TRBJ1-4	CASSFGRLEKLFF
TRBV11-2	NA	CSSSSTGTGGETQYF
TRBV2	TRBJ1-5	CASNARAPDQPQHF
TRBV7-2	TRBJ2-3	CASSLEPGTQYF
TRBV6-2/TRBV6-3	TRBJ1-1	CASSSDRVAEAFF
TRBV3-1	TRBJ2-5	CASSQVETSGGSKETQYF
TRBV6-6	TRBJ2-7	CASSYGREYEQYF
TRBV5-1	TRBJ2-7	CASSLPDRGGTYEQYF
TRBV7-2	TRBJ2-7	CASSLFYEQYF